These 12 T cell receptor beta chains were all obtained from the same sample, sequenced in a study of CD8+ T cells in alopecia areata. In each case, RNA was isolated and then reverse transcribed into cDNA as the sequencing template. The table came from immunoSEQ multiplex PCR; TCRdb's copy has only in-frame clones and leaves some out. The sample yields about 200,000 clones, more than 45% seen once. Treatment given: oral pan-JAK inhibitor, 5-10 mg twice daily. The source was CD4+ T cells sorted from blood, collected at week 4, from a patient treated with tofacitinib. The source of these receptors is a human donor with alopecia areata.

J is TRBJ1-2 and V is TRBV18; weak D call: TRBD1 (6 bases). CDR1 and CDR2 (germline): KGHSH, LQKENI. The germline V and J ends were trimmed by 2 bases and 2 bases, with 15 bases remaining between them. The CDR3 has 16 residues. The DNA of the CDR3 is TGTGCCAGCTCACCAGTTTTTGGACAGACCAACTATGGCTACACCTTC. Amino acids: CASSPVFGQTNYGYTF. Together with reference TRBV18 and TRBJ1-2, the CDR3 gives the full variable domain: NAGVMQNPRHLVRRRGQEARLRCSPMKGHSHVYWYRQLPEEGLKFMVYLQKENIIDESGMPKERFSAEFPKEGPSILRIQQVVRGDSAAYFCASSPVFGQTNYGYTFGSGTRLTVV.

This chain joins TRBV30 and TRBJ1-6; 10 bases match TRBD1. V dropped 3 bases and J dropped 6; count of bases not matched to a gene: 5. Germline CDR1 is GTSNPN and CDR2 is SVGIG (reference sequence). The CDR3 loop spans 15 amino acids. For the CDR3, the DNA is TGTGCCTGGAGACCCAGGACAGGGGGTAATTCACCCCTCCACTTT. It specifies CAWRPRTGGNSPLHF.

Only a few counts were recorded for this clone. The V and J genes are TRBV2 and TRBJ2-3; 15 bases agree with TRBD2. Germline values: CDR1 SNHLY, CDR2 FYNNEI. The length of the CDR3 is 20 residues. V shed 7 bases and J 0 bases; nucleotides not matched to a gene: 14. DNA for the CDR3: TGTGCCAGCAAGAATATGGGACTAGCGGGGGGATCTGCTAGCACAGATACGCAGTATTTT. As protein: CASKNMGLAGGSASTDTQYF.

This clone was seen at least ten times. The V call is TRBV25-1, the J call TRBJ1-2, with D hard to call. The V end lost 3 bases, the J end lost 5 bases, and 7 bases lay between the germline ends. The CDR3 loop spans 12 amino acids. The germline gives CDR1 MGHDK, CDR2 SYGVNS. As DNA, the CDR3 is TGTGCCAGCAGTGACCCCGGGTATGGCTACACCTTC. It is translated as CASSDPGYGYTF.

The chain links TRBV9 to TRBJ1-6; D uncertain. The CDR3 runs to 14 residues. CDR1 is SGDLS, CDR2 YYNGEE, per germline. V was cut by 1 base and J by 5 bases, with 7 bases left in between. The CDR3 DNA is TGTGCCAGCAGCGTAACGGATCATAATTCACCCCTCCACTTT. Translation: CASSVTDHNSPLHF.

This clone is classed as medium-sized. The chain recombines TRBV7-2 with TRBJ2-1; 9 nucleotides agree with TRBD2. Germline V CDR1 and CDR2: SGHTA, FQGNSA. The CDR3 loop spans 15 amino acids. Trimming took 5 bases from V and 3 from J; bases not matched to a gene: 5. CDR3 DNA sequence: TGTGCCAGCAGCATTAGCGGGGGACTCTACAATGAGCAGTTCTTC. This sequence encodes CASSISGGLYNEQFF.

The rearrangement joins TRBV11-2 to TRBJ2-7, with 7 bases that match TRBD2. The CDR3 has 15 residues. The ends lost 5 bases at V and 1 base at J; junction bases unmatched: 8. The germline CDR1 and CDR2 sequences are SGHAT and FQNNGV. CDR3 sequence: CASSERFSGSYEQYF. In DNA form, the CDR3 reads TGTGCCAGCAGCGAAAGGTTTAGCGGGTCCTACGAGCAGTACTTC.

The J gene is TRBJ2-1, the V gene TRBV30; D perhaps matches TRBD2 (5 bases). Trimming shortened V by 3 bases and J by 7 bases, and 10 bases separated the two germline ends. The CDR3 extends over 12 amino acids. Germline CDR1 and CDR2: GTSNPN and SVGIG (reference sequence). The CDR3, as DNA: TGTGCCTGGAGCACCACGGGAAATGAGCAGTTCTTC. It yields the protein CAWSTTGNEQFF.

This chain uses TRBV5-6 with TRBJ1-3; D call uncertain. The germline V and J ends were trimmed by 3 bases and 2 bases, with 9 bases remaining between them. The CDR3 sequence is 14 residues long. The germline CDR1 and CDR2 sequences are SGHDT and YYEEEE. The CDR3 DNA sequence: TGTGCCAGCAGCTCCGATCCAACTGGAAACACCATATATTTT. It translates to CASSSDPTGNTIYF.

The rearrangement links TRBV29-1 to TRBJ2-3, with unresolved D. The V gene lost 3 bases and the J gene lost 0 bases, with 4 bases spanning the gap. The CDR3 extends over 12 amino acids. The germline V gene encodes CDR1 SQVTM and CDR2 ANQGSEA. The CDR3 DNA reads TGCAGCGTTGATGGGAGCACAGATACGCAGTATTTT. This gives the protein CSVDGSTDTQYF.

The chain has TRBV29-1 and TRBJ1-2; D unclear. Germline V gene lookup returns CDR1 SQVTM and CDR2 ANQGSEA. V was pared by 6 bases and J by 0 bases, with 11 bases between. This CDR3 has 13 amino acids. CDR3 sequence: CSVNSLTNYGYTF. The CDR3 DNA follows: TGCAGCGTCAACTCACTAACTAACTATGGCTACACCTTC.

V usage is TRBV7-2 and J usage is TRBJ2-1, with 7 bases fitting TRBD1. The germline V gene has CDR1 SGHTA and CDR2 FQGNSA. J was trimmed by 3 bases and V by 5 bases; bases with no gene match: 4. This CDR3 comprises 14 residues. The CDR3 spells CASSHGQDYNEQFF. DNA for the CDR3: TGTGCCAGCAGCCACGGACAGGACTACAATGAGCAGTTCTTC.